This T cell receptor beta chain originates from a study of CD8 T cells in ankylosing spondylitis. General observations from the study: In synovial fluid and blood from reactive arthritis, some motif variants were previously reported. Several highly homologous variants formed a TCR beta motif that appeared characteristic of ankylosing spondylitis blood.

MiXCR, run by TCRdb on the 5' RACE reads, gives a single entry per CDR3 protein. In the table there are 700,000 to 850,000 distinct CDR3 sequences, roughly 10% of which are singletons. V was pared by 5 bases and J by 7 bases, with 6 bases of the junction left unmatched. This CDR3 is 14 amino acids long. Remarks on this clonotype: What it recognizes is unknown.

The V and J genes are TRBV12-3 or TRBV12-4 and TRBJ1-5; the match to TRBD1 covers 9 bases. Sequencing was performed on blood, either unsorted or a sorted T cell fraction (not recorded which). The receptor's source is a male donor with ankylosing spondylitis. The CDR3 DNA follows: TGTGCCAGCAGTCCCCGGGACAGGGTACAGCCCCAGCATTTT. Amino acids: CASSPRDRVQPQHF.